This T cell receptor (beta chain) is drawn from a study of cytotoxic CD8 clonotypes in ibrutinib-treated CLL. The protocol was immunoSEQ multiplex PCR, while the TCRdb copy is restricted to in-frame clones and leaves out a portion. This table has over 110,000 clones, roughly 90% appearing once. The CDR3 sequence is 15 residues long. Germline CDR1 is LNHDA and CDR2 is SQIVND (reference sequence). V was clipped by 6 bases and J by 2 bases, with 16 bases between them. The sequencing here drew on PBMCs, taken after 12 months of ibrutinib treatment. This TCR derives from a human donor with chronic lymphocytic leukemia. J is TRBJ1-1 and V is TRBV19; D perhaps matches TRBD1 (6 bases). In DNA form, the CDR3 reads TGTGCCAGTAGCCAAAGTGGACAGTTAAACACTGAAGCTTTCTTT. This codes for CASSQSGQLNTEAFF.